One T cell receptor beta chain is described in this entry. Its antigen is still unknown. Libraries were prepared by immunoSEQ multiplex PCR; TCRdb keeps only in-frame clonotypes and omits some of them. The sample lists approximately 140,000 clones, approximately 75% occurring once. This sample was taken from a study of cytotoxic CD8 clonotypes in ibrutinib-treated CLL. Study in general: Approximately 25 partial and 2 complete responses; at median 68 months, about 14 remitted, about twelve progressed.

Study observations and caveats: Clonality rose at ibrutinib response and fell back toward baseline at progression. Rare overall, public clonotypes shrank or held steady under therapy. Baseline levels of clonality went above those of age-matched healthy donors and moved with circulating CD8+ T-cell counts.

Germline V gene lookup returns CDR1 LNHDA and CDR2 SQIVND (reference sequence). V shed 4 bases, J shed 9 bases, and the junction held 9 bases outside the gene matches. The CDR3 totals 15 residues. The sample here was PBMCs, taken after 12 months of ibrutinib treatment. The clonotype originates from a human donor with chronic lymphocytic leukemia. V is TRBV19 and J is TRBJ1-5, with TRBD1 matching 10 bases. The CDR3: CASSTPRDRGLPQHF. The CDR3 nucleotides read TGTGCCAGTAGTACCCCCCGGGACAGGGGTCTGCCCCAGCATTTT.